The 26 T cell receptor beta chains below were found in one sample sequenced in a study of OX40 agonist ivuxolimab in advanced cancers. The library relied on the immunoSEQ multiplex PCR assay. The immuneACCESS repertoire file appears here via TCRdb, limited to in-frame rearrangements. These files lack a portion of the clones; in checked studies, under half of the deficit traces to unresolved V genes, and the cause of the others is not known. The sample data list 65,000 to 75,000 clones, and about 90% of these were observed just once. The ten biggest clones cover 0.44% of the sample. Sample: CD4+ or CD8+ T cells sorted from blood, taken in a trial of the OX40 agonist ivuxolimab. All receptors derive from an adult with an advanced solid tumor such as melanoma, head and neck, liver or kidney cancer.

The V and J genes are TRBV7-9 and TRBJ2-1; tentatively, D is TRBD2 (6 bases). The V gene lost 4 bases and the J gene lost 0 bases, with 10 bases spanning the gap. Germline values: CDR1 SEHNR, CDR2 FQNEAQ (reference sequence). CDR3 length: 15 amino acids. The CDR3: CASSSSEFSYNEQFF. The CDR3 nucleotides read TGTGCCAGCAGCTCTAGCGAATTCTCCTACAATGAGCAGTTCTTC. The complete variable domain, with remaining parts taken from reference TRBV7-9 and TRBJ2-1, reads DTGVSQNPRHKITKRGQNVTFRCDPISEHNRLYWYRQTLGQGPEFLTYFQNEAQLEKSRLLSDRFSAERPKGSFSTLEIQRTEQGDSAMYLCASSSSEFSYNEQFFGPGTRLTVL.

This chain uses TRBV27 with TRBJ2-7; D unresolved. The V gene's germline CDR1 is MNHEY and CDR2 SMNVEV (reference sequence). The CDR3 spans 13 residues. The V and J ends lost 1 base and 2 bases respectively, with 6 bases between them. CDR3 in amino acids: CASSLYGPYEQYF. The CDR3 DNA reads TGTGCCAGCAGTTTATATGGTCCCTACGAGCAGTACTTC.

The chain employs TRBV4-3 and TRBJ2-2, with D unclear. The ends were cut back, 3 bases at V and 6 bases at J, with 11 bases in the middle. The CDR3 consists of 14 residues. Germline V gives CDR1 LGHNA, CDR2 YSLEER. The CDR3: CASSHHTRAGELFF. CDR3 DNA sequence: TGCGCCAGCAGCCACCACACAAGGGCCGGGGAGCTGTTTTTT.

The chain recombines TRBV19 with TRBJ2-5; 10 bases line up with TRBD2. The V and J ends lost 5 bases and 2 bases, in that order; junction bases with no gene match: 8. CDR3 length: 16 amino acids. Germline lookup yields CDR1 LNHDA and CDR2 SQIVND (reference sequence). For the CDR3, the DNA is TGTGCCAGTAGTTCCCTACTAGCGGGGCATCAAGAGACCCAGTACTTC. Protein sequence: CASSSLLAGHQETQYF.

A note on this clone: Other nucleotide sequences from this sample produce the same CDR3. The chain employs TRBV18 and TRBJ1-5; TRBD1 aligns across 7 bases. J lost 0 bases, V lost 4 bases, and 3 bases had no gene match. The CDR3 covers 15 residues. Germline assignment: CDR1 KGHSH and CDR2 LQKENI. The CDR3 DNA is TGTGCCAGCTCACTTCAGGGGGATAGCAATCAGCCCCAGCATTTT. Residues: CASSLQGDSNQPQHF. Together with reference TRBV18 and TRBJ1-5, the CDR3 gives the full variable domain: NAGVMQNPRHLVRRRGQEARLRCSPMKGHSHVYWYRQLPEEGLKFMVYLQKENIIDESGMPKERFSAEFPKEGPSILRIQQVVRGDSAAYFCASSLQGDSNQPQHFGDGTRLSIL.

The chain has TRBV5-5 and TRBJ2-7; no clear D. The germline V gene encodes CDR1 SGHKS and CDR2 YYEKEE (reference sequence). This CDR3 comprises 13 residues. Trimming took off 2 bases at V and 5 bases at J, with 11 bases between the two ends. The chain's CDR3 is CASSLGPKDEQYF. The CDR3 DNA follows: TGTGCCAGCAGCTTAGGACCGAAGGACGAGCAGTACTTC. The complete variable domain, with remaining parts taken from reference TRBV5-5 and TRBJ2-7, reads DAGVTQSPTHLIKTRGQQVTLRCSPISGHKSVSWYQQVLGQGPQFIFQYYEKEERGRGNFPDRFSARQFPNYSSELNVNALLLGDSALYLCASSLGPKDEQYFGPGTRLTVT.

The chain employs TRBV19 and TRBJ1-4, with D possibly being TRBD1 (5 bases). Germline V gene lookup returns CDR1 LNHDA and CDR2 SQIVND (reference sequence). V lost 6 bases, J lost 5 bases, and 16 bases lay in between. This CDR3 is built from 15 residues. CDR3 nucleotides: TGTGCCAGTAGGGCCGGGGCCCAACTAAATGAAAAACTGTTTTTT. It is translated as CASRAGAQLNEKLFF.

This clone appeared a single time. The rearrangement uses TRBV28 and TRBJ1-1; 7 bases match TRBD1. V shed 6 bases and J 1 base; nucleotides not matched to a gene: 11. This CDR3 is 16 amino acids long. Per germline, CDR1 MDHEN and CDR2 SYDVKM. Here the CDR3 DNA reads TGTGCCAGCAGCTCCCAGACAGGGAAGGAGAACACTGAAGCTTTCTTT. Translating it yields CASSSQTGKENTEAFF.

The chain uses TRBV14 and TRBJ2-1; TRBD2 aligns across 10 bases. Looked up from germline, CDR1 is SGHDN and CDR2 is FVKESK. V was clipped by 0 bases and J by 15 bases; unmatched bases: 11. This CDR3 is built from 15 residues. The CDR3, as DNA: TGTGCCAGCAGCCAAGATAGCGGGAGGTCCCATCTTCGGTTCTTC. Translation gives CASSQDSGRSHLRFF.

The chain couples TRBV10-2 to TRBJ2-7; D gene unclear. CDR3 length: 14 amino acids. V lost 10 bases to trimming and J lost 2 bases, with 18 bases between them. Germline V lookup: CDR1 WSHSY, CDR2 SAAADI. The CDR3 sequence: CATSNVITTYEQYF. The CDR3 DNA is TGCGCCACCAGCAATGTCATAACGACCTACGAGCAGTACTTC.

V and J are TRBV9 and TRBJ2-1; D might be TRBD2 (6 bases). Germline CDR1 reads SGDLS; CDR2 reads YYNGEE. Trimming shortened V by 0 bases and J by 0 bases, and 13 bases separated the two germline ends. This CDR3 comprises 17 residues. This CDR3 is CASSVVSAGSSYNEQFF. The CDR3 DNA reads as TGTGCCAGCAGCGTAGTGTCGGCGGGGAGCTCCTACAATGAGCAGTTCTTC.

This clone was seen once. The chain carries TRBV19 and TRBJ2-2; perhaps D is TRBD1 or TRBD2 (5 bases each). The germline V and J ends were trimmed by 3 bases and 9 bases, with 17 bases remaining between them. This CDR3 is 15 amino acids long. Germline V CDR1 and CDR2: LNHDA, SQIVND (reference sequence). CDR3 amino acids: CASSIRVAQYRELFF. In nucleotides, the CDR3 is TGTGCCAGTAGTATCAGGGTAGCGCAATACCGGGAGCTGTTTTTT. The full variable domain, in which reference TRBV19 and TRBJ2-2 provide the parts outside the CDR3, is DGGITQSPKYLFRKEGQNVTLSCEQNLNHDAMYWYRQDPGQGLRLIYYSQIVNDFQKGDIAEGYSVSREKKESFPLTVTSAQKNPTAFYLCASSIRVAQYRELFFGEGSRLTVL.

This clone was counted between two and nine times. The rearrangement joins TRBV10-3 to TRBJ1-5; D is uncertain. Germline CDR1 and CDR2: ENHRY and SYGVKD. The CDR3 has 13 amino acids. With 4 bases removed from V and 4 bases from J, the gap between germline ends came to 8 bases. CDR3 loop: CAISAAGNQPQHF. The DNA of the CDR3 is TGTGCCATCAGTGCAGCGGGGAATCAGCCCCAGCATTTT.

The rearrangement joins TRBV27 to TRBJ2-1, with D possibly being TRBD2 (7 bases). CDR1 is MNHEY, CDR2 SMNVEV, per germline (reference sequence). This CDR3 comprises 16 residues. V lost 2 bases and J 10 bases, leaving 21 bases between the germline ends. CDR3 DNA sequence: TGTGCCAGCAGTTTAAGGCGGGTTGCGGGGGCGCCCGAGCAGTTCTTC. Protein sequence: CASSLRRVAGAPEQFF.

The chain couples TRBV5-1 to TRBJ1-1, with 8 bases matching TRBD1. Germline values: CDR1 SGHRS, CDR2 YFSETQ. J lost 6 bases, V lost 4 bases, and 8 bases had no gene match. The CDR3 length is 14 residues. The CDR3 bases are TGCGCCAGCAGCCCGAGGGGACAGGCATCTGAAGCTTTCTTT. Residues: CASSPRGQASEAFF.

The gene calls are TRBV9 and TRBJ1-6; perhaps TRBD1 as D (5 bases). There are 14 residues in the CDR3. CDR1 is SGDLS, CDR2 YYNGEE, per germline. V shed 3 bases and J shed 9 bases, with 13 bases lying between them. The CDR3: CASSGPGYLSPLHF. Here the CDR3 DNA reads TGTGCCAGCAGCGGCCCAGGGTACCTTTCACCCCTCCACTTT.

The rearrangement uses TRBV18 and TRBJ2-2, with 7 bases lining up with TRBD1. CDR1 KGHSH and CDR2 LQKENI come from the germline V gene. This CDR3 comprises 15 residues. Unmatched junction bases numbered 2, after V lost 1 base and J lost 3 bases. CDR3 sequence (DNA): TGTGCCAGCTCACCACTAGACAGGGACACCGGGGAGCTGTTTTTT. The encoded protein is CASSPLDRDTGELFF.

The J gene is TRBJ2-5, the V gene TRBV23-1, with D hard to call. Being an ORF, TRBV23-1 has a function that is uncertain. V was cut by 7 bases and J by 1 base, with 4 bases left in between. There are 11 residues in the CDR3. This CDR3 is CASNTQETQYF. CDR3 DNA: TGCGCCAGCAATACCCAAGAGACCCAGTACTTC.

The table lists this clone with a count of one. This chain joins TRBV6-5 and TRBJ2-1, with TRBD2 identical over 10 bases. Unmatched junction bases numbered 7, after V lost 3 bases and J lost 5 bases. The CDR3 runs 16 residues. The germline V gene encodes CDR1 MNHEY and CDR2 SVGAGI. CDR3 sequence: CASSYNGLAAHNEQFF. In nucleotides, the CDR3 is TGTGCCAGCAGTTATAACGGACTAGCGGCCCACAATGAGCAGTTCTTC.

The chain is built from TRBV12-5 and TRBJ1-2; 8 bases are shared with TRBD1. The CDR3 is 15 amino acids. Unmatched junction bases numbered 8, after V lost 5 bases and J lost 3 bases. Germline loops: CDR1 LGHNT, CDR2 FRNRAP. CDR3 loop: CASGGRGLGDYGYTF. The CDR3 DNA sequence: TGTGCTAGTGGTGGCAGGGGGCTGGGGGACTATGGCTACACCTTC.

J is TRBJ1-5 and V is TRBV6-5; D remains unclear. Germline assignment: CDR1 MNHEY and CDR2 SVGAGI. Trimming pared 6 bases from V and 1 base from J, leaving 13 bases between. This CDR3 has 15 amino acids. The CDR3 sequence: CASRRMGLSNQPQHF. For the CDR3, the DNA is TGTGCCAGCAGAAGAATGGGGTTGAGCAATCAGCCCCAGCATTTT.

The J gene is TRBJ1-5, the V gene TRBV7-9, with 8 bases identical to TRBD1. The CDR3 runs to 15 residues. V shed 5 bases, J shed 5 bases, and the junction held 8 bases outside the gene matches. Germline values: CDR1 SEHNR, CDR2 FQNEAQ (reference sequence). Here the CDR3 reads CASSQGQGPDQPQHF. DNA for the CDR3: TGTGCCAGCAGCCAAGGACAGGGTCCGGATCAGCCCCAGCATTTT.

The chain's CDR3 is CASSPRTSWDEQFF. CDR3 DNA sequence: TGTGCCAGTAGTCCTCGGACTAGTTGGGATGAGCAGTTCTTC. The rearrangement joins TRBV19 to TRBJ2-1; TRBD2 agrees at 7 bases. The length of the CDR3 is 14 residues. J was trimmed by 8 bases and V by 5 bases; bases with no gene match: 9. The germline CDR1 and CDR2 sequences are LNHDA and SQIVND (reference sequence).

V and J are TRBV7-2 and TRBJ2-3, with D perhaps being TRBD1 or TRBD2 (5 bases each). Trimming took 5 bases from V and 0 from J, leaving 6 bases between them. Germline lookup yields CDR1 SGHTA and CDR2 FQGNSA. The CDR3 sequence is 13 residues long. Here the CDR3 reads CASSRDSTDTQYF. CDR3 coding DNA: TGTGCCAGCAGCCGGGACAGCACAGATACGCAGTATTTT. Full variable domain (outside the CDR3, taken from reference TRBV7-2 and TRBJ2-3): GAGVSQSPSNKVTEKGKDVELRCDPISGHTALYWYRQSLGQGLEFLIYFQGNSAPDKSGLPSDRFSAERTGGSVSTLTIQRTQQEDSAVYLCASSRDSTDTQYFGPGTRLTVL.

The chain links TRBV7-8 to TRBJ1-2, with TRBD1 matching over 7 bases. Trimming removed 5 bases from V and 2 bases from J; junction bases left unmatched: 2. The CDR3 totals 13 residues. In germline, CDR1 is SGHVS, CDR2 FQNEAQ. For the CDR3, the DNA is TGTGCCAGCAGCCCGGACAGGAACTATGGCTACACCTTC. Its translation is CASSPDRNYGYTF.

This chain links TRBV2 with TRBJ1-5; possible D gene TRBD1, 5 bases. Germline V gives CDR1 SNHLY, CDR2 FYNNEI. Trimming removed 6 bases at V and 4 bases at J, with 16 bases between. This CDR3 region has 15 residues. The CDR3 bases are TGTGCCAGCAGGGGGGGGTTATTCGGGAATCAGCCCCAGCATTTT. Its translation: CASRGGLFGNQPQHF.